A selection of T cell receptor beta chains follows, all from one sample in a study of blood T cells in healthy people across ages. One entry per CDR3 protein results from TCRdb running MiXCR on the 5' RACE reads. The sample records about 1.6 million distinct CDR3 sequences, about 32% being singletons. Sequenced sample: blood. These receptors originate from a woman aged 25 to 39 in good health. Each CDR3 is given with its conserved first and last residue. The D gene is left open where the match is weak. Expanded clones are given a class, and other clones once, few, many or no size at all.

v_gene	d_gene	abundance	j_gene	CDR3aa	CDR3nt
TRBV20-1	NA	NA	TRBJ1-2	CSAKTREGYTF	TGCAGTGCCAAGACCAGGGAAGGCTACACCTTC
TRBV12-3/TRBV12-4	NA	NA	TRBJ2-3	CASNLNQGPTDTQYF	TGTGCCAGCAACCTAAATCAGGGGCCCACAGATACGCAGTATTTT
TRBV12-3/TRBV12-4	NA	NA	TRBJ1-5	CASSLVREVGPGADQPQHF	TGTGCCAGCAGCCTAGTTCGGGAGGTGGGACCAGGGGCCGATCAGCCCCAGCATTTT
TRBV3-1	NA	NA	TRBJ2-7	CASSQDAVQSLSAGWNEQYF	TGTGCCAGCAGCCAAGACGCGGTCCAGAGCTTATCAGCGGGTTGGAACGAGCAGTACTTC
TRBV3-1	TRBD1	NA	TRBJ1-1	CASSPRDRNTEAFF	TGTGCCAGCAGTCCCCGGGACAGGAACACTGAAGCTTTCTTT
TRBV4-2	NA	NA	TRBJ2-6	CASSQDGGGAGANVLTF	TGTGCCAGCAGCCAAGATGGAGGAGGGGCTGGGGCCAACGTCCTGACTTTC
TRBV20-1	NA	few	TRBJ2-1	CSAPKGGHNGQFF	TGCAGTGCTCCGAAGGGGGGACACAATGGGCAGTTCTTC
TRBV2	NA	few	TRBJ2-7	CASSVEAYEQYF	TGTGCCAGCAGTGTAGAGGCCTACGAGCAGTACTTC
TRBV18	TRBD1	NA	TRBJ1-6	CASARDRSSPLHF	TGCGCCAGCGCCCGGGACAGGAGTTCACCCCTCCACTTT
TRBV5-1	TRBD1	NA	TRBJ1-2	CASSLEGQGDYGYTF	TGCGCCAGCAGCTTGGAGGGACAGGGCGACTATGGCTACACCTTC
TRBV5-1	NA	NA	TRBJ1-4	CASRPGPGVNGEKLFF	TGCGCCAGCAGGCCGGGACCGGGCGTCAATGGTGAAAAACTGTTTTTT
TRBV30	TRBD2	once	TRBJ2-4	CAWSVLPSGREKNIQYF	TGTGCCTGGAGTGTATTGCCTAGCGGGAGGGAAAAAAACATTCAGTACTTC
TRBV15	NA	NA	TRBJ2-7	CATSQAVTYEQYF	TGTGCCACCAGCCAAGCGGTTACCTACGAGCAGTACTTC
TRBV4-1	NA	NA	TRBJ1-5	CASSQDQVNQPQHF	TGCGCCAGCAGCCAAGATCAGGTCAATCAGCCCCAGCATTTT
TRBV6-1	NA	NA	TRBJ2-7	CASSEYLGDEQYF	TGTGCCAGCAGTGAATACCTAGGGGACGAGCAGTACTTC
TRBV29-1	NA	NA	TRBJ1-2	CSALTGEDYGYTF	TGCAGCGCTCTGACAGGAGAGGACTATGGCTACACCTTC
TRBV7-3	NA	NA	TRBJ1-3	CASSPGGGRSGNTIYF	TGTGCCAGCAGCCCCGGGGGGGGTCGCTCTGGAAACACCATATATTTT
TRBV11-1	NA	NA	TRBJ2-1	CASSLKPGVGEQFF	TGTGCCAGCAGCTTAAAACCGGGAGTGGGTGAGCAGTTCTTC
TRBV4-1	NA	few	TRBJ1-2	CASSSGKGYGFDYGYTF	TGCGCCAGCAGCTCAGGGAAAGGGTATGGCTTTGACTATGGCTACACCTTC
TRBV9	NA	NA	TRBJ1-3	CASSVEPKRGKDTIYF	TGTGCCAGCAGCGTAGAACCGAAAAGGGGAAAAGACACCATATATTTT
TRBV30	NA	NA	TRBJ2-3	CAWSRLVVTDTQYF	TGTGCCTGGAGCCGACTAGTGGTGACAGATACGCAGTATTTT
TRBV27	TRBD1	NA	TRBJ1-1	CASSLSWTGQNTEAFF	TGTGCCAGCAGTTTATCCTGGACAGGGCAGAACACTGAAGCTTTCTTT
TRBV20-1	NA	few	TRBJ2-7	CSAPVGRSSYEQYF	TGCAGTGCCCCCGTGGGCAGGTCCTCCTACGAGCAGTACTTC
TRBV20-1	TRBD2	NA	TRBJ2-3	CSARDLAGTLDTQYF	TGCAGTGCTAGAGATCTAGCGGGGACATTAGATACGCAGTATTTT
TRBV7-2	NA	few	TRBJ2-3	CASSFASDTQYF	TGTGCCAGCAGCTTCGCCTCAGATACGCAGTATTTT
TRBV7-8	NA	few	TRBJ1-1	CASSLAEGWQVYTEAFF	TGTGCCAGCAGCTTAGCGGAGGGTTGGCAGGTATACACTGAAGCTTTCTTT
TRBV3-1	TRBD1	NA	TRBJ1-2	CASSQEGGQGDYGYTF	TGTGCCAGCAGCCAAGAAGGGGGACAGGGGGACTATGGCTACACCTTC
TRBV5-1	NA	few	TRBJ2-3	CAGSLSGYTDTQYF	TGCGCCGGCAGCTTAAGCGGTTACACAGATACGCAGTATTTT
TRBV7-9	TRBD2	few	TRBJ2-5	CASTPGRGEGKETQYF	TGTGCCAGCACCCCTGGCCGGGGGGAGGGCAAGGAGACCCAGTACTTC
TRBV7-9	TRBD1	few	TRBJ2-7	CASSLGSGTGGLYEQYF	TGTGCCAGCAGCTTAGGGTCCGGGACAGGGGGCTTATACGAGCAGTACTTC
TRBV4-1	NA	NA	TRBJ1-2	CASSQGSGGAYGYTF	TGCGCCAGCAGTCAAGGGTCCGGGGGGGCCTATGGCTACACCTTC
TRBV29-1	NA	few	TRBJ2-3	CSVAGGPVPSGFTQYF	TGCAGCGTTGCTGGTGGACCGGTCCCCTCCGGGTTTACGCAGTATTTT
TRBV12-3/TRBV12-4	NA	NA	TRBJ1-1	CASSLQGFGTEAFF	TGTGCCAGCAGTTTACAGGGATTTGGGACTGAAGCTTTCTTT
TRBV7-7	NA	few	TRBJ2-1	CVSSARQGGEQFF	TGTGTCAGCAGCGCCCGACAGGGAGGTGAGCAGTTCTTC
TRBV20-1	NA	NA	TRBJ2-2	CSARDFPATGELFF	TGCAGTGCTAGAGATTTCCCAGCCACCGGGGAGCTGTTTTTT
TRBV7-2	NA	few	TRBJ1-1	CASSFSSGTEAFF	TGTGCCAGCAGCTTTTCGTCAGGCACTGAAGCTTTCTTT
TRBV4-1	NA	few	TRBJ2-7	CASSQAPGLTYEQYF	TGCGCCAGCAGCCAAGCCCCGGGACTGACCTACGAGCAGTACTTC
TRBV5-4	NA	few	TRBJ1-1	CASSLSGFRGTEAFF	TGTGCCAGCAGCTTGTCCGGGTTCCGGGGGACTGAAGCTTTCTTT
TRBV28	NA	NA	TRBJ2-7	CASSPLWSEQYF	TGTGCCAGCAGTCCCCTTTGGTCCGAGCAGTACTTC
TRBV9	NA	NA	TRBJ2-7	CASSVGTTQEIQYF	TGTGCCAGCAGCGTAGGGACTACTCAAGAGATCCAGTACTTC
TRBV6-5	NA	few	TRBJ1-2	CASSYLGRGDRGYTF	TGTGCCAGCAGTTACCTGGGACGGGGGGATCGAGGCTACACCTTC
TRBV30	NA	NA	TRBJ2-4	CAWSHQGGSKNIQYF	TGTGCCTGGAGTCATCAGGGTGGATCCAAAAACATTCAGTACTTC
TRBV5-1	NA	once	TRBJ2-1	CASSETSDRYNEQFF	TGCGCCAGCAGCGAGACCTCCGACAGGTACAATGAGCAGTTCTTC
TRBV6-2/TRBV6-3	TRBD2	NA	TRBJ2-7	CASTGFATGLATYEQYF	TGTGCCAGCACTGGCTTCGCCACGGGACTAGCGACCTACGAGCAGTACTTC
TRBV20-1	NA	few	TRBJ2-3	CSARDSERAHTDTQYF	TGCAGTGCTAGAGATAGCGAGCGGGCCCACACAGATACGCAGTATTTT
TRBV20-1	TRBD2	NA	TRBJ2-1	CSAGGLYEQFF	TGCAGTGCGGGGGGGTTATATGAGCAGTTCTTC
TRBV27	NA	few	TRBJ2-1	CASSSMGVNEQFF	TGTGCCAGCAGCTCTATGGGGGTAAACGAGCAGTTCTTC
TRBV24-1	TRBD1	NA	TRBJ1-2	CATSDWPGQGVNGYTF	TGTGCCACCAGTGATTGGCCGGGACAGGGGGTGAATGGCTACACCTTC
TRBV20-1	TRBD2	NA	TRBJ2-7	CSATGLYQETHYF	TGCAGTGCTACGGGACTATACCAAGAGACCCACTACTTC
TRBV9	TRBD2	NA	TRBJ2-1	CASSVVGTSGYNEQLF	TGTGCCAGCAGCGTAGTTGGGACTAGCGGCTACAATGAGCAGCTCTTC
TRBV5-1	TRBD1	NA	TRBJ2-7	CASSSPGTGSSYEQYF	TGCGCCAGCAGCTCACCGGGGACAGGTTCTTCCTACGAGCAGTACTTC
TRBV7-9	TRBD1	few	TRBJ2-7	CASSVGQGVDYEQYF	TGTGCCAGCAGCGTCGGACAGGGGGTAGACTACGAGCAGTACTTC